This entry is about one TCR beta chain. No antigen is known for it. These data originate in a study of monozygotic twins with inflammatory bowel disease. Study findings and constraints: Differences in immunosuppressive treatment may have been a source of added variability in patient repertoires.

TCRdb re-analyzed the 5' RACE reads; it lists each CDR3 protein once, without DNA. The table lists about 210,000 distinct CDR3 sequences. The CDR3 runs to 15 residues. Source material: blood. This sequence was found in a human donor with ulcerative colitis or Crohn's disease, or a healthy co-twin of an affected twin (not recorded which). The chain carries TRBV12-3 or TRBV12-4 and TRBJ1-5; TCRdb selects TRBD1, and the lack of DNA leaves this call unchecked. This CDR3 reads CASSLNTGHNQPQHF.